This TCR beta chain is from a study of Ad26.COV2.S vaccination and SARS-CoV-2 variants. Treatment denoted: around 19 received Ad26.COV2.S at low or high dose, single or two shots; roughly five received placebo; per-sample allocation not given. All samples were drawn on day 63, counting from the first vaccine or placebo injection. Measured with immunoSEQ multiplex PCR; TCRdb has only the in-frame clones, and not every one. This sample has fewer than 400,000 clones; 80% to 90% occur once, and the top ten carry approximately 3.7%. The CDR3 length is 16 residues. Trimming removed 2 bases from V and 0 bases from J, with 12 bases in between. Looked up from germline, CDR1 is SNHLY and CDR2 is FYNNEI.

The genes are TRBV2 and TRBJ2-3; D unresolved. Specimen: peripheral blood, collected in a trial of Ad26.COV2.S vaccine versus placebo. The sequence was collected from a person aged 18-65 years who received the Ad26.COV2.S COVID-19 vaccine or a placebo. In nucleotides, the CDR3 is TGTGCCAGCAGTGAAAGTCCTCCGATGAGCACAGATACGCAGTATTTT. It encodes CASSESPPMSTDTQYF.